A selection of T cell receptor beta chains follows, all from one sample in a study of blood T cell repertoires in COVID-19. Generated by immunoSEQ multiplex PCR, the TCRdb table keeps only in-frame clones and is missing some. The sample carries approximately 120,000 clones, 84% recorded once. Material for sequencing was peripheral blood. These receptors came from a human donor in a cohort sampled during active COVID-19. Each CDR3 is given with its conserved first and last residue. D genes are given only for firm matches. Part of the rows lack a size; the others show once, few, many or a class for expanded clones.

>TRBD2|TRBV27|once|TRBJ2-7
TGTGCCAGCAGTCCAACTAGCGGGGGTACTTACGAGCAGTACTTC
CASSPTSGGTYEQYF
>.|TRBV5-1|.|TRBJ1-4
TGCGCCAGCAGCCATGGGGCTCTTGCTAATGAAAAACTGTTTTTT
CASSHGALANEKLFF
>TRBD1|TRBV7-9|once|TRBJ1-3
TGTGCCAGCAGCTCTGAGACAGGGGGAAACACCATATATTTT
CASSSETGGNTIYF
>TRBD1|TRBV11-1|.|TRBJ2-7
TGTGCCAGCAGCACCCGACAGGGGAACGAGCAGTACTTC
CASSTRQGNEQYF
>.|TRBV10-3|once|TRBJ1-1
TGTGCCATCAGTGAGTCACCGGGAGTTAACACTGAAGCTTTCTTT
CAISESPGVNTEAFF
>.|TRBV7-6|.|TRBJ2-7
TGTGCCAGCAGCGGCACACCTACAGGGAATACCTACGAGCAGTACTTC
CASSGTPTGNTYEQYF
>TRBD1|TRBV11-2|once|TRBJ1-3
TGTGCCAGCAGCTGGGTCGACAGGGGAGGAAACACCATATATTTT
CASSWVDRGGNTIYF
>TRBD2|TRBV5-8|.|TRBJ2-5
TGTGCCAGCAGCATCCATTTGAGCGGGGGAGAGACCCAGTACTTC
CASSIHLSGGETQYF
>TRBD2|TRBV6-2/TRBV6-3|.|TRBJ2-2
TGTGCCAGCAGTTACTCTGGCGGGGGGGCCACCGGGGAGCTGTTTTTT
CASSYSGGGATGELFF
>TRBD2|TRBV6-5|.|TRBJ2-7
TGTGCCAGCAAGGTGGAGCGGGGTATCTCCTACGAGCAGTACTTC
CASKVERGISYEQYF
>TRBD1|TRBV5-5|.|TRBJ1-2
TGTGCCAGCACCCTCTTGGGTGGGACAGTGGCCTTCTATGGCTACACCTTC
CASTLLGGTVAFYGYTF
>TRBD2|TRBV9|.|TRBJ2-1
TGTGCCAGCAGCGGAAGACCGACTAGCGGGGGGGGTAATGAGCAGTTCTTC
CASSGRPTSGGGNEQFF
>.|TRBV3-1/TRBV3-2|.|TRBJ2-3
TGTGCCAGCAGCCAATCCCAGGGAACCGATACGCAGTATTTT
CASSQSQGTDTQYF
>TRBD2|TRBV7-6|once|TRBJ2-7
TGTGCCAGCAGCTTCGGGACTAGCGTCGCCTACGAGCAGTACTTC
CASSFGTSVAYEQYF
>.|TRBV6-6|.|TRBJ2-3
TGTGCCAGCACTCCAGGTGCTCACGGGGGAACAGATACGCAGTATTTT
CASTPGAHGGTDTQYF
>.|TRBV6-4|.|TRBJ2-1
TGTGCCAGCAGTGACCCGCAAGCAGGGGACAATGAGCAGTTCTTC
CASSDPQAGDNEQFF
>.|TRBV24-1|.|TRBJ2-3
TGTGCCACCAGTGCTGGCGGGGGCTACACAGATACGCAGTATTTT
CATSAGGGYTDTQYF
>.|TRBV11-3|.|TRBJ2-3
TGTGCCAGCAGCTTAGATTCCCTTGGACTCCGGGGCACAGATACGCAGTATTTT
CASSLDSLGLRGTDTQYF
>TRBD1|TRBV10-3|.|TRBJ1-1
TGTGCCATCGGCCGGGACAGGGACACTGAAGCTTTCTTT
CAIGRDRDTEAFF
>.|TRBV5-4|.|TRBJ1-4
TGTGCCAGCAGCTTGACCGGGAAATCGAATGAAAAACTGTTTTTT
CASSLTGKSNEKLFF